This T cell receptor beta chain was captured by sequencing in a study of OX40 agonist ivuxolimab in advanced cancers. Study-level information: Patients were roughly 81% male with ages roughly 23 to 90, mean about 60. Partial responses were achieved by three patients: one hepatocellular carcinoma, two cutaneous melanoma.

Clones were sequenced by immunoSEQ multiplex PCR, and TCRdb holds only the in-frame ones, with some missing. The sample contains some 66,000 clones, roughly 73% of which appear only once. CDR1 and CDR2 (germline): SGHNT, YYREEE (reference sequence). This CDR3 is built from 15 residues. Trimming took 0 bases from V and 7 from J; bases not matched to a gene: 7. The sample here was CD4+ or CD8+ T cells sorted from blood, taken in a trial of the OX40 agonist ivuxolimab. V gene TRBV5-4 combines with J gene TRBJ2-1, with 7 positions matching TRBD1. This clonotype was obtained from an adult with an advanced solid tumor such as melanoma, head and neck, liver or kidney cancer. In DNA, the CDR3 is TGTGCCAGCAGCTTGGCTAGGGACAGTCAAAATGAGCAGTTCTTC. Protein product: CASSLARDSQNEQFF.